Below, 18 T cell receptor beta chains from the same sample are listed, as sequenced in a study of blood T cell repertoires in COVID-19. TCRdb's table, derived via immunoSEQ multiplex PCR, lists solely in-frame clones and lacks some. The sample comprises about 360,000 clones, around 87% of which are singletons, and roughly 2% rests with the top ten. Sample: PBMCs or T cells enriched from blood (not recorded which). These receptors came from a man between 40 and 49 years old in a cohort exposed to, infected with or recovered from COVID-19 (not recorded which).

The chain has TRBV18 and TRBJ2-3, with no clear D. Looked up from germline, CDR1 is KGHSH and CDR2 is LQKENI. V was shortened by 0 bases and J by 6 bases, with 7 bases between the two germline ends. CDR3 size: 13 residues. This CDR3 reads CASSPPFSDTQYF. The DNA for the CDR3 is TGTGCCAGCTCACCACCTTTCTCGGATACGCAGTATTTT.

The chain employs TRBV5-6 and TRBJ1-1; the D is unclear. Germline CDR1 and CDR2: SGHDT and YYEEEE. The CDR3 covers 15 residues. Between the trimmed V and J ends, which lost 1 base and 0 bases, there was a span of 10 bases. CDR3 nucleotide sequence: TGTGCCAGCAGCTTGTATCCCCCGGTGAACACTGAAGCTTTCTTT. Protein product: CASSLYPPVNTEAFF.

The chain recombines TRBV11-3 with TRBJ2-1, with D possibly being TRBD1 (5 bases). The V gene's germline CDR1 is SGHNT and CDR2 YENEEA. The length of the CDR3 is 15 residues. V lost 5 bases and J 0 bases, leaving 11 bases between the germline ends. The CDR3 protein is CASSLEQGSYNEQFF. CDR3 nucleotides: TGTGCCAGCAGCCTTGAGCAGGGCTCCTACAATGAGCAGTTCTTC.

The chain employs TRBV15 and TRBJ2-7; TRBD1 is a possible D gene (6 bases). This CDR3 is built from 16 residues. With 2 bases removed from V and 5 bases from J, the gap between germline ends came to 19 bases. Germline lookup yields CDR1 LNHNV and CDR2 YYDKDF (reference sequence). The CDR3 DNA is TGTGCCACCAGCAGATCCGAGAGACAGGCGGACGACGAGCAGTACTTC. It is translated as CATSRSERQADDEQYF.

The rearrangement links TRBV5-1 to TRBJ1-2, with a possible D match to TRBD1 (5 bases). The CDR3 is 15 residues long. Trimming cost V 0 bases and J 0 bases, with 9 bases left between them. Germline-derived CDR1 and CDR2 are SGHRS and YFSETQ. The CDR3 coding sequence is TGCGCCAGCAGCTTGGGTCCAGGGACTAACTATGGCTACACCTTC. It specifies CASSLGPGTNYGYTF.

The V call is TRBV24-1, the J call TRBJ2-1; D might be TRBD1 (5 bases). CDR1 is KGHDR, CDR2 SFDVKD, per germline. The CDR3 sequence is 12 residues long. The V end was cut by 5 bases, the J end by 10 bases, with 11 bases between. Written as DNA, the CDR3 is TGTGCCACCAGTGGGGTGTCAGGGGAGCAGTTCTTC. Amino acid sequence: CATSGVSGEQFF.

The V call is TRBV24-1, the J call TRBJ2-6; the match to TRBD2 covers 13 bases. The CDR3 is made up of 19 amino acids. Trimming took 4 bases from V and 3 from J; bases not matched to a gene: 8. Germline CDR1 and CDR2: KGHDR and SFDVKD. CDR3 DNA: TGTGCCACCAGTGAATCCCCAGGACTAGCGGGAGTTGGGGCCAACGTCCTGACTTTC. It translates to CATSESPGLAGVGANVLTF.

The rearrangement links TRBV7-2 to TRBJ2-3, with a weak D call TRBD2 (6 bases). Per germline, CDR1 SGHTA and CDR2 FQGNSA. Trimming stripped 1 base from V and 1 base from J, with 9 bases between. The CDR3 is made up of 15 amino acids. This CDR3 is CASSLEGLGTDTQYF. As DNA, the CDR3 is TGTGCCAGCAGCTTAGAGGGACTGGGCACAGATACGCAGTATTTT.

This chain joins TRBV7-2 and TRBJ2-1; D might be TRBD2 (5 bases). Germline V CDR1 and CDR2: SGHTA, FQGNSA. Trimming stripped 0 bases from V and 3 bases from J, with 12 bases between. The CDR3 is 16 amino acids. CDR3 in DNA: TGTGCCAGCAGCTTAGCGGGAGTAGCTCGCTACAATGAGCAGTTCTTC. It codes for CASSLAGVARYNEQFF.

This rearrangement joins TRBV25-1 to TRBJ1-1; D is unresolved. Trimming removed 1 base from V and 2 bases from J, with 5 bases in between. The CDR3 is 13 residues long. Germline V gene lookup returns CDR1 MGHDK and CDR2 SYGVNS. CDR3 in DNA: TGTGCCAGCAGTGAATTTGGCAACACTGAAGCTTTCTTT. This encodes CASSEFGNTEAFF. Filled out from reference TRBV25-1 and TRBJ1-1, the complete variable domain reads EADIYQTPRYLVIGTGKKITLECSQTMGHDKMYWYQQDPGMELHLIHYSYGVNSTEKGDLSSESTVSRIRTEHFPLTLESARPSHTSQYLCASSEFGNTEAFFGQGTRLTVV.

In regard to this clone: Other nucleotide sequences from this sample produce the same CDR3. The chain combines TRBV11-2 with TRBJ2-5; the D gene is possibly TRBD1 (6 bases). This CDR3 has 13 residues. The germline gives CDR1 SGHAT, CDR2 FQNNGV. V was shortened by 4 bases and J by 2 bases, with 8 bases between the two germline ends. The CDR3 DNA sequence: TGTGCCAGCAGCTCCGGACAGCAAGAGACCCAGTACTTC. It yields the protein CASSSGQQETQYF.

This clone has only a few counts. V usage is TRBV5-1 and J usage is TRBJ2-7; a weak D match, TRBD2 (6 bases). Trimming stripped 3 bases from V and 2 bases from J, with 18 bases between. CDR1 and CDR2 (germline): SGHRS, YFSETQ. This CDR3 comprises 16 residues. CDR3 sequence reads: CASSWGPGGRTYEQYF. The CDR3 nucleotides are TGCGCCAGCAGCTGGGGCCCAGGAGGGCGGACCTACGAGCAGTACTTC.

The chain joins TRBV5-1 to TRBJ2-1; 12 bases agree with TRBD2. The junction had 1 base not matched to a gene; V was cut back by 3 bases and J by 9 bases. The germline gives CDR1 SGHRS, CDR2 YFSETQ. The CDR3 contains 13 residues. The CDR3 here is CASSWGLAGEQFF. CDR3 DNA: TGCGCCAGCAGCTGGGGACTAGCGGGTGAGCAGTTCTTC.

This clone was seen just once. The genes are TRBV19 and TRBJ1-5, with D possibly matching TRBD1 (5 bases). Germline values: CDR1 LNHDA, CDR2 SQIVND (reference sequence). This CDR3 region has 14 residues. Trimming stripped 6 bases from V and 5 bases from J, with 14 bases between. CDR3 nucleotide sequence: TGTGCCAGTAGAGAAACAGGCTCGGATCAGCCCCAGCATTTT. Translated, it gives CASRETGSDQPQHF.

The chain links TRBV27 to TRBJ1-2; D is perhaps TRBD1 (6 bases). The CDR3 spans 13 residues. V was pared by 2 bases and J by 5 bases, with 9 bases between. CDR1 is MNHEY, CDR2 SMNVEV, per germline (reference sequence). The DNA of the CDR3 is TGTGCCAGCAGTTTAACAGGGCGGTATGGCTACACCTTC. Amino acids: CASSLTGRYGYTF.

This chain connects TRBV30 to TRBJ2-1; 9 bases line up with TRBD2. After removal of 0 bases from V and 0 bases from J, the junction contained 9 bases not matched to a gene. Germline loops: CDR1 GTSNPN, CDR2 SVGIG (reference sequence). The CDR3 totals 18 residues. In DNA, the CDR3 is TGTGCCTGGAGTGTATTCCGGACTAGCGCCTACTCCTACAATGAGCAGTTCTTC. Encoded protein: CAWSVFRTSAYSYNEQFF.

The CDR3 sequence is CASSLDRGNGAFF. CDR3 nucleotides: TGTGCCAGCAGCTTGGACAGGGGGAACGGAGCTTTCTTT. The chain has TRBV5-4 and TRBJ1-1; 8 nucleotides match TRBD1. The CDR3 runs to 13 residues. The trim removed 0 bases at V and 10 bases at J, leaving 5 bases unmatched. Germline V gene sequence: CDR1 SGHNT, CDR2 YYREEE (reference sequence).

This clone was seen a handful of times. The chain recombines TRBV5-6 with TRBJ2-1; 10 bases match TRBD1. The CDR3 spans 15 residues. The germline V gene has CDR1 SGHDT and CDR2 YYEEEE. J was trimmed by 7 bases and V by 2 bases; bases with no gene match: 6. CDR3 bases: TGTGCCAGCAGCTTCGGGACAGGGGCTAAAAATGAGCAGTTCTTC. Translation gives CASSFGTGAKNEQFF. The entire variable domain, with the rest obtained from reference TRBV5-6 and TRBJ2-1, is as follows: DAGVTQSPTHLIKTRGQQVTLRCSPKSGHDTVSWYQQALGQGPQFIFQYYEEEERQRGNFPDRFSGHQFPNYSSELNVNALLLGDSALYLCASSFGTGAKNEQFFGPGTRLTVL.